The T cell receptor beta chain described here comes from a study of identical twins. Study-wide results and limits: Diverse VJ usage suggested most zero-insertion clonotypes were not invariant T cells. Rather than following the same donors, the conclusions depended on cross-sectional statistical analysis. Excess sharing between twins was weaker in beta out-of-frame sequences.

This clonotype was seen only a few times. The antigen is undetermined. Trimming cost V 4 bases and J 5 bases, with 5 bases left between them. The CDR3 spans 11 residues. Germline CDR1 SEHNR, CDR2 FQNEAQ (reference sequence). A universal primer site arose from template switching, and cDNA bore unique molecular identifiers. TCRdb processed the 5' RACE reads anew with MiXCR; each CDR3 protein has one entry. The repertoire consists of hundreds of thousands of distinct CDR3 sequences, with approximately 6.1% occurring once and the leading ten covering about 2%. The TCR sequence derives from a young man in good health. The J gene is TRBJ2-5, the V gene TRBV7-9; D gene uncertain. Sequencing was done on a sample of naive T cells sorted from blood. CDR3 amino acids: CASSWDETQYF. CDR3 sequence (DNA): TGTGCCAGCAGCTGGGATGAGACCCAGTACTTC. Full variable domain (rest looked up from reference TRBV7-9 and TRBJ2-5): DTGVSQNPRHKITKRGQNVTFRCDPISEHNRLYWYRQTLGQGPEFLTYFQNEAQLEKSRLLSDRFSAERPKGSFSTLEIQRTEQGDSAMYLCASSWDETQYFGPGTRLLVL.